This T cell receptor beta chain was documented in a study of quantifying T cell responses using KT2 cells. Study information: TCR alpha and beta constant-region primers primed reverse transcription of RNA.

Germline CDR1 KGHSH, CDR2 LQKENI. There are 15 residues in the CDR3. Unmatched junction bases numbered 7, after V lost 6 bases and J lost 7 bases. Each cDNA got a UMI-containing oligo ligated at its 3' end. The first PCR ran roughly 4 cycles with an equimolar RC1.1 and RC1.2 beta primer mix. A single record per CDR3 protein comes from TCRdb applying MiXCR to the UMI-ligation and nested PCR reads. The sample includes 25,000 to 35,000 distinct CDR3 sequences, about 9.4% seen only once; the top ten take 9.7%. The sample holds many counts of this clonotype. The chain has TRBV18 and TRBJ1-6, with 9 bases that match TRBD1. The material sequenced was PBMCs spiked with cells of the T cell clone KT2. This receptor was taken from a human donor. CDR3 DNA: TGTGCCAGCTCTCACCGGGACAGGGCGAATTCACCCCTCCACTTT. Translation: CASSHRDRANSPLHF.